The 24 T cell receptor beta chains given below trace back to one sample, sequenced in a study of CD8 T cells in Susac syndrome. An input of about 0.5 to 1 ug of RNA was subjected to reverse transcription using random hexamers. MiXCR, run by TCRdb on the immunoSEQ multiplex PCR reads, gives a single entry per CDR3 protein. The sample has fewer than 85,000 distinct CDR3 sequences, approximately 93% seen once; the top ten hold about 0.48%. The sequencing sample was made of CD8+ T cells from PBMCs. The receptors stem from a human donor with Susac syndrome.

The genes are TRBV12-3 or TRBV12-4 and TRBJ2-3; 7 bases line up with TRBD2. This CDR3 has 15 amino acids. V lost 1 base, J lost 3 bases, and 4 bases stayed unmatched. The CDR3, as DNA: TGTGCCAGCAGTTTAGAGGGCGGGGGTACAGATACGCAGTATTTT. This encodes CASSLEGGGTDTQYF.

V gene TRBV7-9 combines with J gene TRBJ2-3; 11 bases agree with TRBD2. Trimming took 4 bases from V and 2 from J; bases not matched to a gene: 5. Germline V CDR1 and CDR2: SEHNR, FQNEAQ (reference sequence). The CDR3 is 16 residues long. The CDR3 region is CASSSGLAATTDTQYF. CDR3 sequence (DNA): TGTGCCAGCAGCTCGGGACTAGCGGCGACCACAGATACGCAGTATTTT.

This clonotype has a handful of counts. CDR3 loop: CASSPRQQETQYF. DNA for the CDR3: TGTGCCAGCAGCCCCCGTCAACAAGAGACCCAGTACTTC. V is TRBV5-4 and J is TRBJ2-5; no clear D gene. The CDR3 runs to 13 residues. Germline V gene data show CDR1 as SGHNT and CDR2 as YYREEE (reference sequence). Trimming stripped 4 bases from V and 2 bases from J, with 9 bases between.

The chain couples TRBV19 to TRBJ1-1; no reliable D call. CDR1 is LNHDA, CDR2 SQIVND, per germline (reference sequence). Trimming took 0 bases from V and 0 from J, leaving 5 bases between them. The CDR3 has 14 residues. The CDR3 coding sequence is TGTGCCAGTAGTATAGACAGTTTGAACACTGAAGCTTTCTTT. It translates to CASSIDSLNTEAFF.

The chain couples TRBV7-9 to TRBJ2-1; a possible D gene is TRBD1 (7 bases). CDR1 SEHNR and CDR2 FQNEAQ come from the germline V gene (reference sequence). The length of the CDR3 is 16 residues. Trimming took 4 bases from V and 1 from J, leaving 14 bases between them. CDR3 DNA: TGTGCCAGCAGCTCCCCGGCAGGGGGGTCCTACAATGAGCAGTTCTTC. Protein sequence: CASSSPAGGSYNEQFF.

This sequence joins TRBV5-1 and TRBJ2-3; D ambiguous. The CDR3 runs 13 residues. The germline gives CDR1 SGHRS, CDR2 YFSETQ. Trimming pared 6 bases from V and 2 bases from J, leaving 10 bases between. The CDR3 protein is CASKPDFTDTQYF. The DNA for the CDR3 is TGCGCCAGCAAGCCAGATTTCACAGATACGCAGTATTTT.

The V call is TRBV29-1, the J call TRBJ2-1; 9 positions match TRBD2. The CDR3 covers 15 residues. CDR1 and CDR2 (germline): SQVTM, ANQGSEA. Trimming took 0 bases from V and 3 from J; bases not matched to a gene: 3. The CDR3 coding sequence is TGCAGCGTTGAAGACAGCGGGGGGAACTACAATGAGCAGTTCTTC. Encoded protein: CSVEDSGGNYNEQFF.

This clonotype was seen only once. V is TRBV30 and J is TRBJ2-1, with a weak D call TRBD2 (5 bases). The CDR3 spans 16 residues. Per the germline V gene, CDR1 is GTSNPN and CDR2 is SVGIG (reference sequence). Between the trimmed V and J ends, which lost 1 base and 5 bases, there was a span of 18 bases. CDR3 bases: TGTGCCTGGAGTGCTCGGACTTTCGGACGGCACAATGAGCAGTTCTTC. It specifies CAWSARTFGRHNEQFF.

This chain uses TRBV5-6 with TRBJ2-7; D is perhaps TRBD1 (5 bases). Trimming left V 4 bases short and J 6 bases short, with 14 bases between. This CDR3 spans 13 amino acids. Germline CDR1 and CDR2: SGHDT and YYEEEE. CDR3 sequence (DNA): TGTGCCAGCAGCAAATTCCAGGGTCGCGAGCAGTACTTC. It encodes CASSKFQGREQYF.

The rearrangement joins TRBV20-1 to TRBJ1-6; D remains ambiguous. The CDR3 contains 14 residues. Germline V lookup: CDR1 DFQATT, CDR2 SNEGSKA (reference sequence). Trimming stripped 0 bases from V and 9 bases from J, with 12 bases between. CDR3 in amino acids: CSARDALGLSPLHF. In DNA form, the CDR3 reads TGCAGTGCTAGAGATGCCCTCGGACTTTCACCCCTCCACTTT.

CDR3 sequence: CASSVRGGGAYEQYF. The DNA of the CDR3 is TGTGCCAGCAGCGTACGCGGAGGTGGGGCCTACGAGCAGTACTTC. The V call is TRBV9, the J call TRBJ2-7; D may be TRBD2 (5 bases). The V gene's germline CDR1 is SGDLS and CDR2 YYNGEE. The CDR3 consists of 15 residues. V was shortened by 1 base and J by 2 bases, with 13 bases between the two germline ends.

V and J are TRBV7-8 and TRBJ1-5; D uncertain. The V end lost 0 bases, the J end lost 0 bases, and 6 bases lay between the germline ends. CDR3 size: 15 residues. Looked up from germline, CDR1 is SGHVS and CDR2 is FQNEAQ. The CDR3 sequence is CASSLARSSNQPQHF. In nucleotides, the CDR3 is TGTGCCAGCAGCTTAGCGAGGTCTAGCAATCAGCCCCAGCATTTT.

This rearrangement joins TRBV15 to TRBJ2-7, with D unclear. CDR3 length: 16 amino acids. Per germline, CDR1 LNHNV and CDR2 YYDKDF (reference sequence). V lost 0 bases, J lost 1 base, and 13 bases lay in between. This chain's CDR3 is CATSREAPYESYEQYF. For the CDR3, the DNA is TGTGCCACCAGCAGAGAGGCCCCCTATGAATCCTACGAGCAGTACTTC.

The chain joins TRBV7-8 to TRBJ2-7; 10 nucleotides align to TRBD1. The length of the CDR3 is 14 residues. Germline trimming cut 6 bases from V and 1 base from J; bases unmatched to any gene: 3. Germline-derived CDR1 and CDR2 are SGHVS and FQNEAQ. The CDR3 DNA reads TGTGCCAGCAGAGTGGACAGGGGGTCCTACGAGCAGTACTTC. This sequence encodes CASRVDRGSYEQYF.

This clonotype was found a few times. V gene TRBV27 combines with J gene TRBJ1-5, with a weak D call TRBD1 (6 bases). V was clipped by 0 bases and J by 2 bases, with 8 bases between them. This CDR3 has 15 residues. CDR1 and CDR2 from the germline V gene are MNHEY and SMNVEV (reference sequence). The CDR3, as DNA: TGTGCCAGCAGTTTATCTCCAGGGGGCAATCAGCCCCAGCATTTT. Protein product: CASSLSPGGNQPQHF.

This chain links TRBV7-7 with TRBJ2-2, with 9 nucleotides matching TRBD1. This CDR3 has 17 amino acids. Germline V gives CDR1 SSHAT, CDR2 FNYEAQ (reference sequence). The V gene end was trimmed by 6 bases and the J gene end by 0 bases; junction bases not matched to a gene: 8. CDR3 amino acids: CASSYQQGASNTGELFF. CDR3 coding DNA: TGTGCCAGCAGTTACCAACAGGGGGCTTCGAACACCGGGGAGCTGTTTTTT.

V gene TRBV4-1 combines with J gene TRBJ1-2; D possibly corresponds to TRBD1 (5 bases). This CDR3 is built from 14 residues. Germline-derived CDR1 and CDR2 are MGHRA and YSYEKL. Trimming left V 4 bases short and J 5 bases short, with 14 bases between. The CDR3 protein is CASSRDSERYGYTF. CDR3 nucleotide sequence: TGCGCCAGCAGCCGGGACTCCGAGAGGTATGGCTACACCTTC.

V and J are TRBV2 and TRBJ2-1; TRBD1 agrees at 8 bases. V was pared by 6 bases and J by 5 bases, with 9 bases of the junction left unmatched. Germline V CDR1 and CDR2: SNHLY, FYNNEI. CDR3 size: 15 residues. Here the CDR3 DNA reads TGTGCCAGCAGGCCTCGCGGGACAGGACACAATGAGCAGTTCTTC. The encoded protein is CASRPRGTGHNEQFF.

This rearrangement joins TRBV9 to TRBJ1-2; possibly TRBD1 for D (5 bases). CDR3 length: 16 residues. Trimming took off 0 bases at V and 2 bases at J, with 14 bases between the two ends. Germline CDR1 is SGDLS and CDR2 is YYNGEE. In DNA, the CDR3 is TGTGCCAGCAGCGTAGGAAAGTCGGGACGGAACTATGGCTACACCTTC. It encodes CASSVGKSGRNYGYTF.

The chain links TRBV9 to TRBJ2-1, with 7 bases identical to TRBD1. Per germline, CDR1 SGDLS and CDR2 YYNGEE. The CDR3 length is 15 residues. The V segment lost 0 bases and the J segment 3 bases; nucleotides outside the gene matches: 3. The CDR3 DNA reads TGTGCCAGCAGCGTAGAACAGGGGAGCTACAATGAGCAGTTCTTC. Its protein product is CASSVEQGSYNEQFF.

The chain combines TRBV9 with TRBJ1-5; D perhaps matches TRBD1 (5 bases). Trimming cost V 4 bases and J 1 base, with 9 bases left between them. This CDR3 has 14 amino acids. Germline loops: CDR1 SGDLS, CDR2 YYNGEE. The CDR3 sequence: CASSPGPSNQPQHF. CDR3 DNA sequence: TGTGCCAGCAGCCCGGGACCGAGCAATCAGCCCCAGCATTTT.

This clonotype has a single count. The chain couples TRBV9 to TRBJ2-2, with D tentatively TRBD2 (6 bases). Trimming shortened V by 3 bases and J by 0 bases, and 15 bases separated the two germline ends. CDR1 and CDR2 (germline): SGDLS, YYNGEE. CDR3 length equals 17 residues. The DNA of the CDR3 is TGTGCCAGCAGCGCCCCCCGGGGGAATCCGAACACCGGGGAGCTGTTTTTT. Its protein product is CASSAPRGNPNTGELFF.

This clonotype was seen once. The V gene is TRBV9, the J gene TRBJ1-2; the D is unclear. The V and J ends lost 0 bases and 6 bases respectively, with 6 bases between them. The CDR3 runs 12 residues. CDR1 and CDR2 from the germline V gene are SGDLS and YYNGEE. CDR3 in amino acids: CASSVARDGYTF. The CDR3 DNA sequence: TGTGCCAGCAGCGTAGCGAGGGATGGCTACACCTTC.

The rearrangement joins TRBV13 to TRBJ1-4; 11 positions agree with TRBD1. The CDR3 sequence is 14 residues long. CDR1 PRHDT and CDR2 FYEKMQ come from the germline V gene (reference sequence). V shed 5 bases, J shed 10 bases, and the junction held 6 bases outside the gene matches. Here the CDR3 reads CASSGGQGARKLFF. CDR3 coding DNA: TGTGCCAGCAGCGGCGGACAGGGGGCGCGAAAACTGTTTTTT.